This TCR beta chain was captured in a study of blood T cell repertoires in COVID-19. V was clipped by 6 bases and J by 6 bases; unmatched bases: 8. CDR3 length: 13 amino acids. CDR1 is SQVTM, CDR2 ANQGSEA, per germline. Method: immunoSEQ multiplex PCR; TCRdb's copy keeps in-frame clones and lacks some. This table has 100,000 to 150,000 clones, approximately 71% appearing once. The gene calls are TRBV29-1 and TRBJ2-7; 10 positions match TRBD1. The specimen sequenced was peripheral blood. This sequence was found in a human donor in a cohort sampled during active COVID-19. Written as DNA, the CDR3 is TGCAGCGTGACCCGGACAGGGGGTTTCGAGCAGTACTTC. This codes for CSVTRTGGFEQYF.